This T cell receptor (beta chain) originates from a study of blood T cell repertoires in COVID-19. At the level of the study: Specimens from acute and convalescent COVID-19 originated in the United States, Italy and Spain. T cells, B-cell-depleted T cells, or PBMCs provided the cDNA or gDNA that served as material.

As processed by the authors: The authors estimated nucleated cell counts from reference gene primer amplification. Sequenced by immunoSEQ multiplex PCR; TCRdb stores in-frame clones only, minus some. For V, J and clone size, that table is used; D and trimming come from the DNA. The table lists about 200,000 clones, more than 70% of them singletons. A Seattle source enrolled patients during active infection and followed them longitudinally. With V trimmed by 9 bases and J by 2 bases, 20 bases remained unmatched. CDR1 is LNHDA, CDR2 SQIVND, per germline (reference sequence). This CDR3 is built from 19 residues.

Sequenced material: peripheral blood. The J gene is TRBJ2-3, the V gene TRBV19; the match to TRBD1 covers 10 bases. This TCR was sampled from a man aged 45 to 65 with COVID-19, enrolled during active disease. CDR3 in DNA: TGTGCCAGCCAGCTCTGGGACAGGGGCCCAGCGGGAGTCACAGATACGCAGTATTTT. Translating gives CASQLWDRGPAGVTDTQYF. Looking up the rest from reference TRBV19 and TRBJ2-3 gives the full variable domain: DGGITQSPKYLFRKEGQNVTLSCEQNLNHDAMYWYRQDPGQGLRLIYYSQIVNDFQKGDIAEGYSVSREKKESFPLTVTSAQKNPTAFYLCASQLWDRGPAGVTDTQYFGPGTRLTVL.